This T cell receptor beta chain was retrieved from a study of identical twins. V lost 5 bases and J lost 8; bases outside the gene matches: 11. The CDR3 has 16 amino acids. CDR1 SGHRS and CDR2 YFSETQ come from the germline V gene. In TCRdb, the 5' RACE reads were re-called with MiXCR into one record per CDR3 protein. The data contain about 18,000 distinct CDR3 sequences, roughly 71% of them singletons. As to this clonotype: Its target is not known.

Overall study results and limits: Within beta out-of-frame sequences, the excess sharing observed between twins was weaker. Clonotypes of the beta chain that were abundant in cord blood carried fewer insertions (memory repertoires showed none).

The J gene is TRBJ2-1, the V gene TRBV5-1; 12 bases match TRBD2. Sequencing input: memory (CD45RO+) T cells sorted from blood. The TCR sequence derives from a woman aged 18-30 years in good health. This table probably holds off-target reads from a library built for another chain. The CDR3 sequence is CASRATSGGRGHEQFF. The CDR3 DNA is TGCGCCAGCAGGGCGACTAGCGGGGGTCGGGGACATGAGCAGTTCTTC.